The 16 T cell receptor beta chains below come from one sample, sequenced in a study of T cell clonotyping in hematopoietic cell transplantation. Here immunoSEQ multiplex PCR was the method, and the copy in TCRdb shows in-frame clones only, minus some. The data hold around 11,000 clones, with roughly 87% observed a single time. This sample's time point: recipient sample about 28 days before transplant, after cytoreduction. Material: peripheral blood mononuclear cells, obtained before stem cell transplant. These receptors were obtained from a woman aged 50 to 60 with chronic myeloid leukemia. Some clones in this sample may be carry-over from other donors' samples.

V gene TRBV6-1 combines with J gene TRBJ2-7, with D maybe TRBD1 (5 bases). The V end lost 5 bases, the J end lost 2 bases, and 10 bases lay between the germline ends. The germline CDR1 and CDR2 sequences are MNHNS and SASEGT. The CDR3 sequence is 13 residues long. CDR3 sequence (DNA): TGTGCCAGCAGTCACACAGGAGCCTACGAGCAGTACTTC. It is translated as CASSHTGAYEQYF.

This chain links TRBV30 with TRBJ1-2; a possible D gene is TRBD1 (6 bases). Germline CDR1 is GTSNPN and CDR2 is SVGIG (reference sequence). V lost 1 base to trimming and J lost 5 bases, with 8 bases between them. The CDR3 has 12 residues. Written as DNA, the CDR3 is TGTGCCTGGAGTGGGACAGCTTATGGCTACACCTTC. It codes for CAWSGTAYGYTF.

This chain uses TRBV25-1 with TRBJ2-7; 9 bases agree with TRBD1. V shed 5 bases, J shed 3 bases, and the junction held 5 bases outside the gene matches. The CDR3 has 14 residues. Germline CDR1 is MGHDK and CDR2 is SYGVNS. CDR3: CASSKTGGYYEQYF. The CDR3 nucleotides read TGTGCCAGCAGTAAGACAGGGGGGTACTACGAGCAGTACTTC.

This clone showed up just once. The gene calls are TRBV30 and TRBJ2-1; D gene unclear. This CDR3 has 15 amino acids. V gave up 2 bases and J gave up 0 bases, with 11 bases separating them. Per germline, CDR1 GTSNPN and CDR2 SVGIG (reference sequence). The DNA for the CDR3 is TGTGCCTGGAGTCACGGGTTTAGCTCCTACAATGAGCAGTTCTTC. Translated: CAWSHGFSSYNEQFF.

This clone occurred once. V gene TRBV7-2 combines with J gene TRBJ2-3; either TRBD1 or TRBD2 may supply D (6 bases each). Germline CDR1 is SGHTA and CDR2 is FQGNSA. V was pared by 3 bases and J by 4 bases, with 11 bases between. The CDR3 has 14 amino acids. The CDR3 protein is CASSFGGASDTQYF. In DNA form, the CDR3 reads TGTGCCAGCAGCTTCGGGGGCGCGTCAGATACGCAGTATTTT.

The chain uses TRBV4-2 and TRBJ2-1; D is possibly TRBD2 (10 bases). CDR1 is LGHNA and CDR2 is YNFKEQ in the germline V gene. The CDR3 totals 17 residues. V dropped 0 bases and J dropped 9 bases, with 21 bases sitting between them. The DNA of the CDR3 is TGTGCCAGCAGCCAAGATTTTTCACTAGCGGGACAGGGTGAGCAGTTCTTC. Translating it yields CASSQDFSLAGQGEQFF.

The sample holds one count of this clone. The chain has TRBV29-1 and TRBJ2-1, with D perhaps TRBD2 (6 bases). This CDR3 spans 15 amino acids. V gave up 5 bases and J gave up 3 bases, with 17 bases separating them. CDR1 and CDR2 from the germline V gene are SQVTM and ANQGSEA. DNA for the CDR3: TGCAGCGTTCCCCGGGGGAGTAGCGTCTACAATGAGCAGTTCTTC. Translated: CSVPRGSSVYNEQFF.

This rearrangement joins TRBV19 to TRBJ1-1; D perhaps matches TRBD1 (5 bases). The CDR3 has 13 amino acids. The germline gives CDR1 LNHDA, CDR2 SQIVND (reference sequence). V lost 4 bases, J lost 7 bases, and 13 bases lay in between. The CDR3 is CASSTHRRGEAFF. The DNA for the CDR3 is TGTGCCAGTAGTACCCACAGGAGGGGTGAAGCTTTCTTT.

The V and J genes are TRBV21-1 and TRBJ1-1; TRBD1 is the table's D call and was not checked against the DNA. TRBV21-1 is described as a pseudogene. CDR3 length: 16 amino acids. CDR3 DNA sequence: TGTGCCAGCAGCAACCAGACAGGGGGCGTTTTGACTGAAGCTTTCTTT. This translates into CASSNQTGGVLTEAFF.

V usage is TRBV5-4 and J usage is TRBJ2-3; TRBD2 agrees at 14 bases. Germline lookup yields CDR1 SGHNT and CDR2 YYREEE (reference sequence). The CDR3 length is 17 residues. Trimming cost V 4 bases and J 3 bases; bases outside gene matches: 7. CDR3 loop: CASSKRLAGGTTDTQYF. CDR3 DNA: TGTGCCAGCAGCAAAAGACTAGCGGGAGGGACTACAGATACGCAGTATTTT.

This clone was detected only once. The V and J genes are TRBV9 and TRBJ1-1; D is undetermined. Germline lookup yields CDR1 SGDLS and CDR2 YYNGEE. The germline V and J ends were trimmed by 0 bases and 0 bases, with 9 bases remaining between them. The CDR3 runs 15 residues. The CDR3: CASSVDVGMNTEAFF. The CDR3 nucleotides read TGTGCCAGCAGCGTAGATGTGGGTATGAACACTGAAGCTTTCTTT.

The chain employs TRBV28 and TRBJ2-7; either TRBD1 or TRBD2 may supply D (5 bases each). CDR3 length equals 13 residues. The germline V and J ends were trimmed by 7 bases and 7 bases, with 17 bases remaining between them. Germline lookup yields CDR1 MDHEN and CDR2 SYDVKM. CDR3 nucleotides: TGTGCCAGCACCCCGCCGGGGCCGGGGGAGCAGTACTTC. Translated, it gives CASTPPGPGEQYF.

The gene calls are TRBV27 and TRBJ1-5; D gene uncertain. CDR1 MNHEY and CDR2 SMNVEV come from the germline V gene (reference sequence). Trimming left V 6 bases short and J 4 bases short, with 13 bases between. The CDR3 is 14 residues long. The CDR3 protein is CASSPVGFNQPQHF. CDR3 DNA sequence: TGTGCCAGCAGCCCGGTCGGCTTTAATCAGCCCCAGCATTTT.

V usage is TRBV25-1 and J usage is TRBJ1-2; D unresolved. This CDR3 has 14 amino acids. The V gene lost 1 base and the J gene lost 4 bases, with 10 bases spanning the gap. Germline CDR1 is MGHDK and CDR2 is SYGVNS. For the CDR3, the DNA is TGTGCCAGCAGTGAATTGCGGTACGCCTATGGCTACACCTTC. Its translation is CASSELRYAYGYTF.

This chain uses TRBV2 with TRBJ2-1, with D possibly being TRBD1 or TRBD2 (5 bases each). Germline CDR1 reads SNHLY; CDR2 reads FYNNEI. V was trimmed by 7 bases and J by 0 bases, leaving 16 bases between them. The CDR3 has 16 amino acids. The CDR3 reads CASNEGTLSSYNEQFF. As DNA, the CDR3 is TGTGCCAGCAACGAAGGGACCTTGAGCTCCTACAATGAGCAGTTCTTC.

This chain joins TRBV5-1 and TRBJ2-7; D is undetermined. Germline values: CDR1 SGHRS, CDR2 YFSETQ. The CDR3 consists of 15 residues. Trimming took 0 bases from V and 0 from J, leaving 10 bases between them. The CDR3 region has the DNA TGCGCCAGCAGCTTGGAATGGCAGGTCTCCTACGAGCAGTACTTC. Its translation is CASSLEWQVSYEQYF.